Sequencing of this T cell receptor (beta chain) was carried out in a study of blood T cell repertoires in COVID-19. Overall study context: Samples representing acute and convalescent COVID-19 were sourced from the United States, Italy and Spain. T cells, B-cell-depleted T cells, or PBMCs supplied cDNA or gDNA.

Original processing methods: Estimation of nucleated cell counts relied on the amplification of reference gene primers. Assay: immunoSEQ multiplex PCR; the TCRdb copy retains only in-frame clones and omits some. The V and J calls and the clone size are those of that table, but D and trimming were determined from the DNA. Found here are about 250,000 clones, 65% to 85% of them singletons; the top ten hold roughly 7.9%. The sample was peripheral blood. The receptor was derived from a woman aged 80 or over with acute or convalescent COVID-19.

The CDR3 protein is CAWSVVGAGGSLHF. The DNA of the CDR3 is TGTGCCTGGAGTGTAGTGGGGGCCGGGGGGTCCCTCCACTTT. The chain has TRBV30 and TRBJ1-6, with D possibly matching TRBD1 (6 bases). The length of the CDR3 is 14 residues. Trimming left V 0 bases short and J 14 bases short, with 17 bases between. CDR1 is GTSNPN and CDR2 is SVGIG in the germline V gene (reference sequence).